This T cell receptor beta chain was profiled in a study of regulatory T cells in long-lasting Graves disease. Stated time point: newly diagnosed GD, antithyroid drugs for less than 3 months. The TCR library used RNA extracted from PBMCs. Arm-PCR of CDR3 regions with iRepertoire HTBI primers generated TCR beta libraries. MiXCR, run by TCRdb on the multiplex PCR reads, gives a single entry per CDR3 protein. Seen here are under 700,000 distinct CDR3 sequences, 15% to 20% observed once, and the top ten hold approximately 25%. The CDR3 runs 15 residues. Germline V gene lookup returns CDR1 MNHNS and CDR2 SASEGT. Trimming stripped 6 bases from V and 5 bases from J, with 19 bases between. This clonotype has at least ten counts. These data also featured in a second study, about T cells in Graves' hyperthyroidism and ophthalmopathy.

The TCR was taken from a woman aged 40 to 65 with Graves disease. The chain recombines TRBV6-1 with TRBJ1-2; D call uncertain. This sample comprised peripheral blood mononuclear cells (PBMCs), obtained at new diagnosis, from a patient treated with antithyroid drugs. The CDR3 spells CASSSPDKGSYGYTF. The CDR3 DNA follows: TGTGCCAGCAGCTCCCCTGACAAGGGATCATATGGCTACACCTTC.